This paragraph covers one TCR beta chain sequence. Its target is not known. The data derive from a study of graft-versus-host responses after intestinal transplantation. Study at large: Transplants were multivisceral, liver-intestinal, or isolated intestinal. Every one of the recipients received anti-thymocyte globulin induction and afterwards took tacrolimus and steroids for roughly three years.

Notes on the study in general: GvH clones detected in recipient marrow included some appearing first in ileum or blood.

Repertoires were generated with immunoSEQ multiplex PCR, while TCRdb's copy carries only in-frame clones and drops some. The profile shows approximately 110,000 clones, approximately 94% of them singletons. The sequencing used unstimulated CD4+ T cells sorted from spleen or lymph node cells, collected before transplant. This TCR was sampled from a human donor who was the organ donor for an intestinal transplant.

DNA of the CDR3: TGTGCCAGCAGCCTGGCGGGACGGAACACTGAAGCTTTCTTT. The encoded protein is CASSLAGRNTEAFF. The rearrangement joins TRBV7-9 to TRBJ1-1, with D possibly matching TRBD1 (5 bases). CDR3 length: 14 amino acids. The ends were cut back, 5 bases at V and 1 base at J, with 11 bases in the middle. In germline, CDR1 is SEHNR, CDR2 FQNEAQ (reference sequence). Complete variable domain (other parts from reference TRBV7-9 and TRBJ1-1): DTGVSQNPRHKITKRGQNVTFRCDPISEHNRLYWYRQTLGQGPEFLTYFQNEAQLEKSRLLSDRFSAERPKGSFSTLEIQRTEQGDSAMYLCASSLAGRNTEAFFGQGTRLTVV.